This entry describes one T cell receptor beta chain. It lacks a known antigen. Base qualities were left out, and no much larger clone turns up one base away. These data originate in a study of siplizumab effects on memory and regulatory T cells (dated by TCRdb to about 2019). About the investigation overall: The study examined how the anti-CD2 antibody siplizumab affects alloreactive T-cell subsets in allogeneic mixed lymphocyte reactions built from human PBMCs. The full study reports these points: Unstimulated naive T cells appeared to be more diverse than memory T cells, and naive cells seemed to make a substantial contribution to the alloresponse. Among mappable alloreactive CD4+ clones, an average Treg-derived fraction of about 70% was observed with siplizumab, compared with more than 25% in control reactions. The suppressive function of proliferating Tregs from siplizumab cultures was not functionally confirmed. Sequences below about 10^-5 frequency were poorly captured, so only a minor fraction of alloreactive clones could be mapped to unstimulated subsets. The cumulative frequency of alloreactive sequences traceable to unstimulated CD4+ memory T cells was significantly reduced by siplizumab. A naive or memory phenotype could not be assigned to roughly 75-96% of proliferating CD4+ or CD8+ clones.

Unstimulated CD4+ memory cells were also sequenced in three donor pairs, together with CD4+ naive, CD8+ TEMRA, CD8+ naive and CD8+ effector memory subsets. Sorted unstimulated T cells and proliferating T cells recovered from mixed lymphocyte reactions underwent TCRbeta CDR3 sequencing. Fresh whole blood from some eleven HLA-typed healthy donors was used to isolate PBMCs. Libraries were constructed by the immunoSEQ multiplex PCR assay. Roughly 10^5 TCR templates per sample were assayed on the deep sequencing platform. Genomic DNA extracted from sorted T cells was used for TCRbeta CDR3 sequencing. Processing in the source paper ran as follows. The R programming language was used for the clonal analysis of the TCRbeta CDR3 data. Comparing unstimulated samples against CFSE-low samples taken after the reaction was how alloreactive CD4+ and CD8+ clones were defined. By matching sequences to the repertoires of sorted unstimulated Treg and non-Treg cells, each alloreactive CD4+ clone was assigned a regulatory or non-regulatory origin. TCRdb mirrors the immuneACCESS table, restricted to in-frame sequences. Some clones are absent from its copies; in checked studies, under half trace to an unresolved V gene, and the reason for the others is unknown. V, J and clone size were drawn from that table, and D and trimming were deduced from the DNA. This sample gives 37,000 or so clones in total; 89% of them show up just once. In total, the top ten clones hold less than 0.3% of the sample.

The receptor's source is a human donor in good health. The specimen sequenced was naive CD4+ T cells sorted from blood. This sample's cell subset or site label indicates: unstimulated naive T cells.

The sequenced DNA: TGTGCCAGCAGCTTAGAACCTTTCGGCTATACGCAGTATTTT. Its amino acids are CASSLEPFGYTQYF. The V and J segments used are TRBV11-2 and TRBJ2-3; a confident D gene designation cannot be given. CDR1 is given as SGHAT and CDR2 as FQNNGV, both from the germline V gene. The V and J ends are trimmed by 0 bases and 7 bases, leaving 11 bases between them. The CDR3 spans 14 residues, from the cysteine through the phenylalanine. The kept DNA is CDR3 alone, 42 bases in frame from the first base.